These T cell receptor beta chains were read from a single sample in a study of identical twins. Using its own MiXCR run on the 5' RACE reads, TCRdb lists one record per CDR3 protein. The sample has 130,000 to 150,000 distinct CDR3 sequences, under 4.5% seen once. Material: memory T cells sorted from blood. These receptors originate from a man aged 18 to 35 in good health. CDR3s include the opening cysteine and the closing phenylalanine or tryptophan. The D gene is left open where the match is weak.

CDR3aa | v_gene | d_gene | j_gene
CASSYPVTPGLKFPYNEQFF | TRBV11-2 | . | TRBJ2-1
CASSVAGAVDTQYF | TRBV9 | . | TRBJ2-3
CASSEADYPPYNEQFF | TRBV6-1 | . | TRBJ2-1
CSAEEQEYQETQYF | TRBV20-1 | . | TRBJ2-5
CATSTRDRGPDTEAFF | TRBV15 | TRBD1 | TRBJ1-1
CATTGSNYGYTF | TRBV15 | . | TRBJ1-2
CASSVEGVGNSEQYF | TRBV9 | . | TRBJ2-7
CASSPRPTGELFF | TRBV7-3 | . | TRBJ2-2
CASSPLGVNTGELFF | TRBV11-2 | . | TRBJ2-2
CASSLLSFGTGGNNEQFF | TRBV27 | TRBD1 | TRBJ2-1
CASSSYRDQPQHF | TRBV7-2 | . | TRBJ1-5